Following are 5 T cell receptor beta chains from one sample sequenced in a study of control samples from healthy donors and cancer patients (dated by TCRdb to the early 2020s). The method was the immunoSEQ multiplex PCR assay. Drawn from immuneACCESS, this table holds only the in-frame rearrangements with V and J called that TCRdb kept. Clones are partly lost; checked studies trace under half to an unresolved V gene and leave the rest unexplained. Within this sample are 95,000 to 130,000 clones, with roughly 91% of them counted one time only. Of the sample, about 2.5% falls within the top ten clones. The sequencing sample was made of blood. The origin of the receptors is a woman in her sixties or seventies in good health.

Notes on this clone: The identical CDR3 is also encoded by other nucleotide sequences in the sample. The genes are TRBV11-2 and TRBJ1-2, with D possibly TRBD1 on 5 matching bases. CDR3 length: 13 amino acids. Between the trimmed V and J ends, which lost 3 bases and 2 bases, there was a span of 7 bases. The germline CDR1 and CDR2 sequences are SGHAT and FQNNGV. The CDR3 DNA reads as TGTGCCAGCAGCTTCGGGGGAAACTATGGCTACACCTTC. This translates into CASSFGGNYGYTF. Full variable domain (rest looked up from reference TRBV11-2 and TRBJ1-2): EAGVAQSPRYKIIEKRQSVAFWCNPISGHATLYWYQQILGQGPKLLIQFQNNGVVDDSQLPKDRFSAERLKGVDSTLKIQPAKLEDSAVYLCASSFGGNYGYTFGSGTRLTVV.

The chain combines TRBV5-4 with TRBJ2-3, with 7 bases that match TRBD1. There are 16 residues in the CDR3. V gave up 2 bases and J gave up 10 bases; unmatched junction bases: 16. Germline V gene data show CDR1 as SGHNT and CDR2 as YYREEE (reference sequence). The CDR3 nucleotides are TGTGCCAGCAGCTTTGGGGCAGGGGGTCCTGGATGGGCGCAGTATTTT. Protein product: CASSFGAGGPGWAQYF.

V gene TRBV27 combines with J gene TRBJ1-2; D gene uncertain. Trimming stripped 1 base from V and 8 bases from J, with 20 bases between. The CDR3 is 16 residues long. Germline-derived CDR1 and CDR2 are MNHEY and SMNVEV (reference sequence). CDR3: CASSLYPPEASRGYTF. CDR3 DNA sequence: TGTGCCAGCAGTTTATACCCCCCGGAAGCTAGTCGAGGCTACACCTTC.

The chain has TRBV6-5 and TRBJ1-1; 11 bases are a match to TRBD1. In germline, CDR1 is MNHEY, CDR2 SVGAGI. V lost 4 bases, J lost 2 bases, and 3 bases stayed unmatched. CDR3 length equals 15 residues. CDR3: CASSLGQGVNTEAFF. The DNA of the CDR3 is TGTGCCAGCAGTTTGGGACAGGGGGTTAACACTGAAGCTTTCTTT.

The chain recombines TRBV6-1 with TRBJ1-5, with D possibly matching TRBD1 (5 bases). The germline V gene has CDR1 MNHNS and CDR2 SASEGT. Between the trimmed V and J ends, which lost 7 bases and 2 bases, there was a span of 15 bases. This CDR3 contains 15 residues. CDR3 in amino acids: CASTDVGGRNQPQHF. Here the CDR3 DNA reads TGTGCCAGCACCGACGTGGGGGGACGCAATCAGCCCCAGCATTTT.